This is a list of T cell receptor beta chains from one sample in a study of identical twins. MiXCR was run by TCRdb on the 5' RACE reads, yielding one entry per CDR3 protein. The sample carries about 900,000 distinct CDR3 sequences, about 12% recorded once. These records were also assigned to another study, of yellow fever vaccine responses in identical twins.

Sequenced sample: PBMCs. These receptors were collected from a woman aged 18-29 years in good health. The CDR3 runs from the conserved cysteine through the conserved F or W. The order of the fields is V gene, clone size, D gene, J gene, CDR3 protein, CDR3 DNA. The D gene is left open where the match is weak. Rows give clone size only sometimes, using once, few, many, or a class for an expanded clone.

V gene: TRBV7-8
clone size: NA
D gene: NA
J gene: TRBJ2-3
CDR3 protein: CASSGIRGVTDTQYF
CDR3 DNA: TGTGCCAGCAGCGGTATACGAGGAGTCACAGATACGCAGTATTTT

V gene: TRBV20-1
clone size: few
D gene: TRBD2
J gene: TRBJ2-2
CDR3 protein: CSARATSGGRTGELFF
CDR3 DNA: TGCAGTGCTAGGGCGACTAGCGGGGGAAGGACCGGGGAGCTGTTTTTT

V gene: TRBV19
clone size: NA
D gene: TRBD1
J gene: TRBJ2-2
CDR3 protein: CASIGQANTGELFF
CDR3 DNA: TGTGCCAGTATAGGACAGGCGAACACCGGGGAGCTGTTTTTT

V gene: TRBV10-3
clone size: many
D gene: NA
J gene: TRBJ1-1
CDR3 protein: CAISEAETEAFF
CDR3 DNA: TGTGCCATCAGTGAGGCGGAGACTGAAGCTTTCTTT

V gene: TRBV12-3/TRBV12-4
clone size: NA
D gene: NA
J gene: TRBJ1-5
CDR3 protein: CASNHGGNQPQHF
CDR3 DNA: TGTGCCAGCAACCATGGGGGCAATCAGCCCCAGCATTTT

V gene: TRBV9
clone size: NA
D gene: TRBD2
J gene: TRBJ2-1
CDR3 protein: CASSPPVRGDNEQFF
CDR3 DNA: TGTGCCAGCAGCCCCCCCGTGCGGGGGGACAATGAGCAGTTCTTC

V gene: TRBV6-1
clone size: NA
D gene: NA
J gene: TRBJ2-1
CDR3 protein: CASKRAFPGNEQFF
CDR3 DNA: TGTGCCAGCAAGCGGGCATTCCCCGGGAATGAGCAGTTCTTC

V gene: TRBV29-1
clone size: few
D gene: NA
J gene: TRBJ2-3
CDR3 protein: CNGRDRTDTQYF
CDR3 DNA: TGCAACGGCCGGGACCGGACAGATACGCAGTATTTT

V gene: TRBV5-1
clone size: NA
D gene: NA
J gene: TRBJ2-5
CDR3 protein: CASRSGPSETQYF
CDR3 DNA: TGCGCCAGCAGATCGGGACCGTCGGAGACCCAGTACTTC

V gene: TRBV12-3/TRBV12-4
clone size: many
D gene: NA
J gene: TRBJ1-2
CDR3 protein: CASSYEANYGYTF
CDR3 DNA: TGTGCCAGCAGTTACGAGGCTAACTATGGCTACACCTTC

V gene: TRBV20-1
clone size: many
D gene: NA
J gene: TRBJ2-5
CDR3 protein: CSARSGGQQETQYF
CDR3 DNA: TGCAGTGCTAGAAGTGGGGGGCAGCAAGAGACCCAGTACTTC

V gene: TRBV4-1
clone size: few
D gene: NA
J gene: TRBJ2-1
CDR3 protein: CASSPYRTHNEQFF
CDR3 DNA: TGCGCCAGCAGCCCATACCGGACACACAATGAGCAGTTCTTC

V gene: TRBV7-8
clone size: NA
D gene: NA
J gene: TRBJ1-5
CDR3 protein: CASSLEAGDQPQHF
CDR3 DNA: TGTGCCAGCAGCTTAGAGGCAGGGGATCAGCCCCAGCATTTT

V gene: TRBV12-3/TRBV12-4
clone size: many
D gene: NA
J gene: TRBJ2-1
CDR3 protein: CASTVLTGVSYNEQFF
CDR3 DNA: TGTGCCAGCACGGTCCTTACGGGAGTGTCTTACAATGAGCAGTTCTTC